The 14 T cell receptor beta chains listed next were all sequenced from one sample in a study of T cells in Graves' hyperthyroidism and ophthalmopathy. RNA transcripts gave rise to amplified TCR beta CDR3 regions. Researchers ran a first-round RT-PCR on the TCR CDR3 using the HTBI primer set. TCRdb reanalysed the multiplex PCR reads using MiXCR and keeps one entry per CDR3 protein. The top ten hold roughly 49% of the sample, which has 450,000 to 500,000 distinct CDR3 sequences, about 20% seen once. The source material was blood. These receptors were obtained from a woman in her seventies with Graves' ophthalmopathy.

J is TRBJ2-2 and V is TRBV7-3; TRBD1 aligns across 8 bases. After removal of 2 bases from V and 6 bases from J, the junction contained 11 bases not matched to a gene. CDR3 length: 17 amino acids. Germline CDR1 SGHTA, CDR2 FQGTGA. CDR3 sequence (DNA): TGTGCCAGCAGCTTAGTTGGGACAGGTGGCGGGGCCGGGGAGCTGTTTTTT. This sequence encodes CASSLVGTGGGAGELFF.

This clonotype has a handful of counts. V is TRBV4-1 and J is TRBJ2-1; TRBD1 aligns across 7 bases. Losses at the gene ends were 6 bases for V and 9 bases for J; bases not matched to a gene: 8. Germline assignment: CDR1 MGHRA and CDR2 YSYEKL. The CDR3 has 13 amino acids. CDR3 sequence (DNA): TGCGCCAGCAGTGATAACCGGGACAGTGAGCAGTTCTTC. The encoded protein is CASSDNRDSEQFF.

In this sample, this clonotype turned up a few times. The rearrangement uses TRBV28 and TRBJ2-3, with TRBD2 matching over 8 bases. CDR1 is MDHEN and CDR2 is SYDVKM in the germline V gene. This CDR3 contains 15 residues. V shed 7 bases and J 2 bases; nucleotides not matched to a gene: 8. CDR3 sequence (DNA): TGTGCCAGCACCGAAACGGGAGGGTCCACAGATACGCAGTATTTT. Translating it yields CASTETGGSTDTQYF. The full variable domain, in which reference TRBV28 and TRBJ2-3 provide the parts outside the CDR3, is DVKVTQSSRYLVKRTGEKVFLECVQDMDHENMFWYRQDPGLGLRLIYFSYDVKMKEKGDIPEGYSVSREKKERFSLILESASTNQTSMYLCASTETGGSTDTQYFGPGTRLTVL.

Many counts were recorded for this clonotype. The chain recombines TRBV28 with TRBJ2-2, with 7 positions matching TRBD1. CDR1 and CDR2 (germline): MDHEN, SYDVKM. The CDR3 consists of 14 residues. J lost 7 bases, V lost 6 bases, and 8 bases had no gene match. The chain's CDR3 is CASRLTGVGGELFF. In nucleotides, the CDR3 is TGTGCCAGCAGGTTAACAGGGGTCGGCGGGGAGCTGTTTTTT.

The table lists this clonotype with a few counts. V and J are TRBV7-2 and TRBJ1-2; 7 bases match TRBD1. V shed 2 bases and J 7 bases; nucleotides not matched to a gene: 7. The CDR3 sequence is 14 residues long. The germline CDR1 and CDR2 sequences are SGHTA and FQGNSA. The CDR3 spells CASSLSGGRIGYTF. CDR3 nucleotide sequence: TGTGCCAGCAGCTTATCAGGGGGTCGGATTGGCTACACCTTC.

This clonotype was counted at least ten times. This chain joins TRBV10-3 and TRBJ2-7; no clear D gene. Between the trimmed V and J ends, which lost 6 bases and 6 bases, there was a span of 12 bases. There are 12 residues in the CDR3. Germline V gene data show CDR1 as ENHRY and CDR2 as SYGVKD. The DNA of the CDR3 is TGTGCCATCAGGGACCGAGCCCGCGAGCAGTACTTC. Its translation is CAIRDRAREQYF.

This clonotype was found a few times. V is TRBV28 and J is TRBJ1-2; D is unresolved. V was pared by 8 bases and J by 8 bases, with 24 bases between. Germline values: CDR1 MDHEN, CDR2 SYDVKM. This CDR3 is 15 amino acids long. In DNA form, the CDR3 reads TGTGCCAGCTTCTCCCTGGGGAGTTTGGAAAAGGGCTACACCTTC. The encoded protein is CASFSLGSLEKGYTF.

The V and J genes are TRBV9 and TRBJ1-3; D is unclear. The CDR3 runs to 15 residues. Germline loops: CDR1 SGDLS, CDR2 YYNGEE. Trimming took 0 bases from V and 0 from J, leaving 7 bases between them. CDR3 sequence reads: CASSVGVSSGNTIYF. CDR3 coding DNA: TGTGCCAGCAGCGTAGGGGTGAGCTCTGGAAACACCATATATTTT.

This clonotype occurred a few times. Here the CDR3 DNA reads TGTGCCAGTAGTAAGGGGACAGGTCCGAAGAACGCAGATACGCAGTATTTT. Its protein is CASSKGTGPKNADTQYF. The chain employs TRBV19 and TRBJ2-3; TRBD1 agrees at 8 bases. Germline V gene data show CDR1 as LNHDA and CDR2 as SQIVND (reference sequence). This CDR3 comprises 17 residues. The V gene end was trimmed by 4 bases and the J gene end by 4 bases; junction bases not matched to a gene: 13. Full variable domain (remainder filled in from reference TRBV19 and TRBJ2-3): DGGITQSPKYLFRKEGQNVTLSCEQNLNHDAMYWYRQDPGQGLRLIYYSQIVNDFQKGDIAEGYSVSREKKESFPLTVTSAQKNPTAFYLCASSKGTGPKNADTQYFGPGTRLTVL.

This clonotype has just a few counts. This CDR3 reads CATSSRARENNEQFF. CDR3 nucleotides: TGTGCCACCAGCAGCCGGGCACGGGAAAACAATGAGCAGTTCTTC. J is TRBJ2-1 and V is TRBV15; D is possibly TRBD2 (5 bases). The germline V gene has CDR1 LNHNV and CDR2 YYDKDF (reference sequence). This CDR3 has 15 amino acids. With 3 bases removed from V and 5 bases from J, the gap between germline ends came to 14 bases.

In this sample, this clonotype turned up a few times. The chain combines TRBV20-1 with TRBJ2-2, with D possibly TRBD2 on 6 matching bases. There are 11 residues in the CDR3. Germline V gives CDR1 DFQATT, CDR2 SNEGSKA (reference sequence). Trimming removed 3 bases from V and 14 bases from J, with 13 bases in between. The CDR3 loop reads CSASRDGGLFF. CDR3 coding DNA: TGCAGTGCTAGCCGGGACGGGGGACTGTTTTTT.

This clonotype was seen a few times. The rearrangement links TRBV12-3 or TRBV12-4 to TRBJ2-6; tentatively, D is TRBD1 or TRBD2 (6 bases each). Trimming cost V 3 bases and J 4 bases, with 19 bases left between them. CDR3 length equals 18 residues. In DNA, the CDR3 is TGTGCCAGCAGTTTCTCCGCGAGGGGGGCCAAAGGGGCCAACGTCCTGACTTTC. Protein sequence: CASSFSARGAKGANVLTF.

This clonotype was recorded a few times. The chain couples TRBV7-9 to TRBJ2-7, with 10 nucleotides matching TRBD2. Trimming took 6 bases from V and 1 from J; bases not matched to a gene: 18. The CDR3 is made up of 19 amino acids. Germline lookup yields CDR1 SEHNR and CDR2 FQNEAQ (reference sequence). The CDR3 is CASSPPGLARSLGSYEQYF. The CDR3 DNA sequence: TGTGCCAGCAGTCCGCCGGGACTAGCGCGATCCCTGGGGTCCTACGAGCAGTACTTC. Full variable domain (missing parts from reference TRBV7-9 and TRBJ2-7): DTGVSQNPRHKITKRGQNVTFRCDPISEHNRLYWYRQTLGQGPEFLTYFQNEAQLEKSRLLSDRFSAERPKGSFSTLEIQRTEQGDSAMYLCASSPPGLARSLGSYEQYFGPGTRLTVT.

The genes are TRBV5-4 and TRBJ2-3; either TRBD1 or TRBD2 may supply D (5 bases each). The CDR3 runs 16 residues. Germline V gene sequence: CDR1 SGHNT, CDR2 YYREEE (reference sequence). V dropped 5 bases and J dropped 0 bases, with 16 bases sitting between them. DNA of the CDR3: TGTGCCAGCAGTCCAAGGGGAGCACCGAGCACAGATACGCAGTATTTT. It codes for CASSPRGAPSTDTQYF.